The clone carrying this T cell receptor (beta chain) was detected many times. Its antigen is unidentified. The read ends 3 residues before the CDR3 terminus; that terminus is restored from the germline J gene. The data were obtained in a study of T cell clonality in common variable immunodeficiency. Study-wide findings and caveats: Fewer TCRbeta clones were shared among CVID subjects than controls.

The CDR3 totals 14 residues. Germline V gene sequence: CDR1 SGHRS, CDR2 YFSETQ. Losses at the gene ends were 7 bases for V and 1 base for J; bases not matched to a gene: 6. Some clones are missing from TCRdb's copy, which holds only in-frame ones; the method was immunoSEQ multiplex PCR. This sample carries about 35,000 clones, none of them present only once. This TCR came from a person aged 18 to 70 in good health. Sequenced: peripheral blood mononuclear cells. The rearrangement joins TRBV5-1 to TRBJ1-1; 8 bases agree with TRBD1. The CDR3: CASGLQGGNTEAFF. CDR3 DNA, as far as it was read: TGCGCCAGCGGGCTACAGGGGGGGAACACTGAA.